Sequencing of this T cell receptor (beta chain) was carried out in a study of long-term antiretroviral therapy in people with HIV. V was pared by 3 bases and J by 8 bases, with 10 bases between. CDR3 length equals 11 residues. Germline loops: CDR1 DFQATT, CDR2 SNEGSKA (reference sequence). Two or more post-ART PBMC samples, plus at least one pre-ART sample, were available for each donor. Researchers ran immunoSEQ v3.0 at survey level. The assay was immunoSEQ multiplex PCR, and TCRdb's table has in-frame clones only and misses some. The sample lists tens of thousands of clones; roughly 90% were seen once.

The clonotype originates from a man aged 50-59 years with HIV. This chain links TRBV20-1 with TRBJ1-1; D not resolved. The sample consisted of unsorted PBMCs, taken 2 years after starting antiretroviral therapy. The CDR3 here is CSASYRGEAFF. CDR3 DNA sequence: TGCAGTGCTAGTTATCGGGGAGAAGCTTTCTTT.